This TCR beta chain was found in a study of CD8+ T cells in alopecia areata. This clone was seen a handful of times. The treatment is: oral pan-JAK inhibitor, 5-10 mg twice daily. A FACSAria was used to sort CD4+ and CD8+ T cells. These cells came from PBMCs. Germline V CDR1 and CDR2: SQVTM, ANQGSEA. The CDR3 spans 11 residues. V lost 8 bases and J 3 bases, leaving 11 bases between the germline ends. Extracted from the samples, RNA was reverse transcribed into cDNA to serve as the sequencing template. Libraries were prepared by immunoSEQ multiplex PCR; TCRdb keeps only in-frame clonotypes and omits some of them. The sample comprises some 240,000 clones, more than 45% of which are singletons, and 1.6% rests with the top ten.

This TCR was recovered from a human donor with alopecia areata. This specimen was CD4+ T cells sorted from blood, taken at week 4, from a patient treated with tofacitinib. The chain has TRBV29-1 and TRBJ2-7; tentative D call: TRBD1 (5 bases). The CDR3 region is CSFRQGYEQYF. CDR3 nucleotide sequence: TGCAGCTTCAGGCAGGGCTACGAGCAGTACTTC.